This T cell receptor (beta chain) was captured by sequencing in a study of shared clonotypes between healthy human individuals. Study as a whole: The study drew on a couple of women and a few men aged 18 to 49 as donors. Study conclusions and caveats: Against clonotypes common to all four donors, non-shared ones had lower generation probabilities.

V was clipped by 3 bases and J by 7 bases; unmatched bases: 8. The germline V gene encodes CDR1 GTSNPN and CDR2 SVGIG (reference sequence). CDR3 length equals 15 residues. Researchers divided each subset's genomic DNA evenly across several immunoSEQ plates. Using immunoSEQ multiplex PCR, the repertoire was profiled, and TCRdb retains in-frame clones only, with some absent. The sample contains roughly 1 million clones, about 80% of which appear only once. Note on this clone: Its specificity is unknown.

Sequenced: memory CD4+ T cells from PBMCs. This sample's subset: CD45RA-negative fraction. This receptor was identified in a man younger than 30 in good health. Some clones in this sample may be carry-over from other donors' samples. This chain links TRBV30 with TRBJ2-2; 10 nucleotides align to TRBD2. Written as DNA, the CDR3 is TGTGCCTGGAGCCGACTAGCGGGTTATATCGGGGAGCTGTTTTTT. Residues: CAWSRLAGYIGELFF.